The 4 T cell receptor beta chains presented below share a single source sample, sequenced in a study of blood T cell repertoires in COVID-19. The data were produced by immunoSEQ multiplex PCR, yet TCRdb's version contains in-frame clones alone and is incomplete. The sample lists 13,000 to 15,000 clones; about 89% were seen once. Sample: peripheral blood. The receptors come from a woman aged 70 to 79 in a cohort sampled during active or convalescent COVID-19.

The V and J genes are TRBV18 and TRBJ1-5, with TRBD1 identical over 8 bases. The CDR3 consists of 16 residues. Germline V gene lookup returns CDR1 KGHSH and CDR2 LQKENI. The trim removed 3 bases at V and 5 bases at J, leaving 9 bases unmatched. The CDR3 DNA sequence: TGTGCCAGCTCACCTCTCGGGACAGGTAGTCATCAGCCCCAGCATTTT. Protein sequence: CASSPLGTGSHQPQHF.

Regarding this clone: At one of its ends the junction is not consistent with the germline gene, which may arise from a read error. The CDR3 coding sequence is TGTGCCACCAGCAGAGATATGGGGGCAAACGTCCTGACTTTC. This sequence encodes CATSRDMGANVLTF. The chain links TRBV15 to TRBJ2-6; a weak D match, TRBD1 (6 bases). Germline CDR1 reads LNHNV; CDR2 reads YYDKDF (reference sequence). The CDR3 is made up of 14 amino acids.

The genes are TRBV5-5 and TRBJ1-3; 11 nucleotides line up with TRBD1. The CDR3 loop spans 18 amino acids. CDR1 and CDR2 (germline): SGHKS, YYEKEE (reference sequence). The junction had 5 bases not matched to a gene; V was cut back by 0 bases and J by 0 bases. CDR3 coding DNA: TGTGCCAGCAGCTTGGGAGGGACAGGGGGATACTCTGGAAACACCATATATTTT. It yields the protein CASSLGGTGGYSGNTIYF.

The chain joins TRBV7-8 to TRBJ2-7, with 7 positions matching TRBD2. The germline CDR1 and CDR2 sequences are SGHVS and FQNEAQ. The CDR3 totals 14 residues. The J segment lost 5 bases and the V segment lost 1 base, leaving 5 bases of the junction unmatched. Here the CDR3 DNA reads TGTGCCAGCAGCTTAGTCGGGGGGATCAACGAGCAGTACTTC. Its protein product is CASSLVGGINEQYF.